The 8 T cell receptor beta chains reported below all come from one sample, sequenced in a study of T cells in Graves' hyperthyroidism and ophthalmopathy. Using RNA transcripts as the source, TCR beta CDR3 regions were amplified. Using the HTBI primer set, a first-round RT-PCR was run on the TCR CDR3. TCRdb reprocessed the multiplex PCR reads with MiXCR, giving one entry per CDR3 protein. Of approximately 640,000 distinct CDR3 sequences in the sample, roughly 15% are singletons; the top ten hold 3.8%. The specimen sequenced was blood. These receptors were collected from a woman in her thirties with Graves' hyperthyroidism.

The table lists this clonotype with a few counts. This chain links TRBV19 with TRBJ2-2, with D possibly TRBD1 on 5 matching bases. Germline values: CDR1 LNHDA, CDR2 SQIVND (reference sequence). The ends were cut back, 7 bases at V and 3 bases at J, with 6 bases in the middle. The CDR3 has 12 amino acids. This CDR3 reads CASIRDTGELFF. The CDR3 nucleotides are TGTGCCAGTATCAGGGACACCGGGGAGCTGTTTTTT.

The table lists this clonotype with many counts. The chain carries TRBV27 and TRBJ1-5; no clear D. The CDR3 has 14 amino acids. The V gene's germline CDR1 is MNHEY and CDR2 SMNVEV (reference sequence). V was shortened by 2 bases and J by 3 bases, with 8 bases between the two germline ends. CDR3 nucleotide sequence: TGTGCCAGCAGTTTAGGGGTGTACAATCAGCCCCAGCATTTT. Its protein is CASSLGVYNQPQHF.

Notes on this clonotype: With a much larger clone just one base away, this may be a read error. The V and J genes are TRBV7-2 and TRBJ2-1; D gene ambiguous. CDR3 length: 14 residues. In germline, CDR1 is SGHTA, CDR2 FQGNSA. The V gene lost 6 bases and the J gene lost 5 bases, with 14 bases spanning the gap. In DNA form, the CDR3 reads TGTGCCAGCAGGCCGGAGCCCCGGAACAATGAGCAGTTCTTC. Translating it yields CASRPEPRNNEQFF. The whole variable domain, filled in from reference TRBV7-2 and TRBJ2-1, reads GAGVSQSPSNKVTEKGKDVELRCDPISGHTALYWYRQSLGQGLEFLIYFQGNSAPDKSGLPSDRFSAERTGGSVSTLTIQRTQQEDSAVYLCASRPEPRNNEQFFGPGTRLTVL.

Only one count was recorded for this clonotype. A clone one base away is much larger, so this may be a read error. The chain links TRBV29-1 to TRBJ2-1, with 7 bases aligning to TRBD1. Matching the DNA end better, TRBJ2-7 makes the J call doubtful. The germline V gene encodes CDR1 SQVTM and CDR2 ANQGSEA. The CDR3 has 12 residues. CDR3 sequence reads: CSVDRGNNEQYF. The CDR3 DNA follows: TGCAGCGTTGACAGGGGGAACAATGAGCAGTACTTC.

There are a few counts of this clonotype. V gene TRBV19 combines with J gene TRBJ1-1, with 7 bases lining up with TRBD1. The J segment lost 5 bases and the V segment lost 5 bases, leaving 8 bases of the junction unmatched. The CDR3 covers 14 residues. CDR1 and CDR2 (germline): LNHDA, SQIVND (reference sequence). The CDR3 DNA reads as TGTGCCAGTAGTCCGGACAGGCTGCGGACTGAAGCTTTCTTT. It encodes CASSPDRLRTEAFF.

This clonotype was seen repeatedly, ten times or more. The chain recombines TRBV7-3 with TRBJ2-3, with a tentative D call TRBD2 (5 bases). Trimming shortened V by 5 bases and J by 1 base, and 16 bases separated the two germline ends. CDR3 length: 16 residues. Germline CDR1 reads SGHTA; CDR2 reads FQGTGA. The chain's CDR3 is CASSPGVDPRTDTQYF. CDR3 DNA sequence: TGTGCCAGCAGCCCCGGGGTAGACCCTCGCACAGATACGCAGTATTTT.

The rearrangement joins TRBV7-3 to TRBJ1-3; D unresolved. Trimming took 2 bases from V and 2 from J, leaving 7 bases between them. The CDR3 covers 14 residues. Germline CDR1 and CDR2: SGHTA and FQGTGA. This chain's CDR3 is CASSLGSAGNTIYF. Written as DNA, the CDR3 is TGTGCCAGCAGCTTAGGGTCGGCTGGAAACACCATATATTTT.

This clonotype was seen at least ten times. The genes are TRBV10-3 and TRBJ2-7; 7 bases agree with TRBD1. Germline V gives CDR1 ENHRY, CDR2 SYGVKD. After removal of 8 bases from V and 4 bases from J, the junction contained 8 bases not matched to a gene. The CDR3 contains 13 residues. CDR3: CAIAGTETYEQYF. The CDR3 nucleotides are TGTGCCATCGCCGGGACAGAGACATACGAGCAGTACTTC.